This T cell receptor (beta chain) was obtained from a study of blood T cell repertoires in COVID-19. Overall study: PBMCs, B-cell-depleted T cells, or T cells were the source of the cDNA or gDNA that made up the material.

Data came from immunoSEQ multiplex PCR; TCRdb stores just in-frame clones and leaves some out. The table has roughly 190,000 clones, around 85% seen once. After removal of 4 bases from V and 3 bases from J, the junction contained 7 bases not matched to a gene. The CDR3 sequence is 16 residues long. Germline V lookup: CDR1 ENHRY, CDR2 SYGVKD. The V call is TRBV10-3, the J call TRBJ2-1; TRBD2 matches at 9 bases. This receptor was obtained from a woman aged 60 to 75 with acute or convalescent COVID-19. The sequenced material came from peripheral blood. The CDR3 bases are TGTGCCATCAGTGGGGGACTAGCTGCAAACTACAATGAGCAGTTCTTC. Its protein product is CAISGGLAANYNEQFF.